Below are 26 T cell receptor beta chains sequenced from a single sample in a study of cytomegalovirus exposure and HLA in healthy donors. A multiplex PCR was run with 60 Vbeta primers and 13 Jbeta primers. Sequencing was performed with immunoSEQ multiplex PCR; in TCRdb, only in-frame clones are kept and a portion is missing. Of over 100,000 clones listed, approximately 78% are singletons. Material: PBMCs. Receptors were obtained from a man aged 25-45 years in good health and CMV-seropositive.

This chain uses TRBV18 with TRBJ1-5, with D possibly matching TRBD1 (5 bases). Trimming removed 3 bases from V and 0 bases from J, with 18 bases in between. The CDR3 is 18 residues long. From germline, CDR1 is KGHSH and CDR2 LQKENI. The CDR3 loop is CASSPDGGGVYSNQPQHF. The CDR3 coding sequence is TGTGCCAGCTCACCTGACGGGGGGGGAGTCTATAGCAATCAGCCCCAGCATTTT.

The V and J genes are TRBV5-8 and TRBJ2-1; 10 bases match TRBD1. Germline CDR1 reads SGHTS; CDR2 reads YDEGEE. CDR3 length equals 16 residues. Germline trimming cut 4 bases from V and 5 bases from J; bases unmatched to any gene: 9. Written as DNA, the CDR3 is TGTGCCAGCAGCCCCGGTCGGGACAGGGGACACAATGAGCAGTTCTTC. It translates to CASSPGRDRGHNEQFF.

J is TRBJ2-1 and V is TRBV7-6; 7 bases line up with TRBD1. The V gene's germline CDR1 is SGHVS and CDR2 FNYEAQ. V was pared by 7 bases and J by 9 bases, with 18 bases of the junction left unmatched. CDR3 length: 16 residues. The CDR3 loop reads CASNRERQGSGTEQFF. CDR3 nucleotides: TGTGCCAGCAACCGCGAACGACAGGGATCGGGGACTGAGCAGTTCTTC.

This clone has a handful of counts. V is TRBV7-9 and J is TRBJ2-4; 10 bases fit TRBD2. The J segment lost 2 bases and the V segment lost 2 bases, leaving 3 bases of the junction unmatched. CDR1 and CDR2 (germline): SEHNR, FQNEAQ (reference sequence). CDR3 length equals 16 residues. CDR3 coding DNA: TGTGCCAGCAGCTTAAGCGGGGGGGCCTCCAAAAACATTCAGTACTTC. It codes for CASSLSGGASKNIQYF.

CDR3 protein: CAISDQIAGAGNTIYF. The CDR3 DNA reads as TGTGCCATCAGTGACCAAATAGCGGGGGCCGGAAACACCATATATTTT. This sequence joins TRBV10-3 and TRBJ1-3; D is perhaps TRBD1 (6 bases). There are 16 residues in the CDR3. Germline CDR1 and CDR2: ENHRY and SYGVKD. The ends were cut back, 3 bases at V and 4 bases at J, with 16 bases in the middle.

Here the CDR3 reads CASRRRGGSTDTQYF. Here the CDR3 DNA reads TGTGCCAGCAGGCGGAGAGGGGGAAGCACAGATACGCAGTATTTT. This chain joins TRBV2 and TRBJ2-3; D might be TRBD1 (6 bases). Per germline, CDR1 SNHLY and CDR2 FYNNEI. Trimming pared 6 bases from V and 0 bases from J, leaving 13 bases between. The CDR3 sequence is 15 residues long. The variable domain in full, with the rest retrieved from reference TRBV2 and TRBJ2-3, is EPEVTQTPSHQVTQMGQEVILRCVPISNHLYFYWYRQILGQKVEFLVSFYNNEISEKSEIFDDQFSVERPDGSNFTLKIRSTKLEDSAMYFCASRRRGGSTDTQYFGPGTRLTVL.

V is TRBV9 and J is TRBJ2-7; 10 positions match TRBD1. This CDR3 region has 15 residues. V lost 3 bases and J lost 0; bases outside the gene matches: 3. Germline V gives CDR1 SGDLS, CDR2 YYNGEE. CDR3 region: CASSGGTGASYEQYF. The CDR3 region has the DNA TGTGCCAGCAGCGGGGGGACAGGGGCCTCCTACGAGCAGTACTTC.

The V gene is TRBV5-8, the J gene TRBJ2-5; 10 nucleotides agree with TRBD1. In germline, CDR1 is SGHTS, CDR2 YDEGEE. The CDR3 runs 15 residues. V lost 4 bases and J lost 5; bases outside the gene matches: 8. The CDR3, as DNA: TGTGCCAGCAGCACCGACAGGGGGCTTGGGGAGACCCAGTACTTC. This encodes CASSTDRGLGETQYF.

This chain connects TRBV11-2 to TRBJ1-5; tentative D call: TRBD1 (5 bases). The CDR3 consists of 15 residues. Germline V gene lookup returns CDR1 SGHAT and CDR2 FQNNGV. The V and J ends lost 1 base and 1 base respectively, with 8 bases between them. As DNA, the CDR3 is TGTGCCAGCAGCTTAGGGGGGGAGAGCAATCAGCCCCAGCATTTT. Translated, it gives CASSLGGESNQPQHF.

This clone was observed a few times. CDR3 bases: TGTGCCAGCAGTTCCACTACAGGGGGCTATGAGCAGTACTTC. Translated, it gives CASSSTTGGYEQYF. This chain links TRBV7-9 with TRBJ2-7; 9 bases line up with TRBD1. Trimming cost V 6 bases and J 7 bases; bases outside gene matches: 10. The CDR3 length is 14 residues. Looked up from germline, CDR1 is SEHNR and CDR2 is FQNEAQ (reference sequence).

The J gene is TRBJ2-1, the V gene TRBV9, with 8 bases aligning to TRBD1. J was trimmed by 5 bases and V by 6 bases; bases with no gene match: 7. This CDR3 is 14 amino acids long. Germline V gene data show CDR1 as SGDLS and CDR2 as YYNGEE. CDR3 in amino acids: CASTQTGANNEQFF. The CDR3 bases are TGTGCCAGCACCCAGACAGGGGCTAACAATGAGCAGTTCTTC.

In this sample, this clone turned up once. The genes are TRBV11-2 and TRBJ1-2; the D is unclear. The germline CDR1 and CDR2 sequences are SGHAT and FQNNGV. V lost 1 base and J lost 3, with 24 bases in between. The CDR3 sequence is 19 residues long. CDR3: CASSLAFRDTEKKYYGYTF. CDR3 DNA: TGTGCCAGCAGCTTAGCTTTTAGAGATACAGAAAAGAAATACTATGGCTACACCTTC.

The V gene is TRBV28, the J gene TRBJ2-7; D perhaps matches TRBD1 (6 bases). V was shortened by 7 bases and J by 2 bases, with 21 bases between the two germline ends. Germline V gene sequence: CDR1 MDHEN, CDR2 SYDVKM. The CDR3 contains 16 residues. DNA of the CDR3: TGTGCCAGCATCTCTTTCCAAGGGGGTCTGACCTACGAGCAGTACTTC. Its translation is CASISFQGGLTYEQYF.

V gene TRBV19 combines with J gene TRBJ2-5; D is unclear. Germline CDR1 is LNHDA and CDR2 is SQIVND (reference sequence). CDR3 length: 13 amino acids. Between the trimmed V and J ends, which lost 0 bases and 5 bases, there was a span of 7 bases. The CDR3 loop reads CASSIDAEETQYF. CDR3 DNA sequence: TGTGCCAGTAGTATAGACGCCGAGGAGACCCAGTACTTC.

This clone was seen just once. The gene calls are TRBV5-6 and TRBJ1-2; possible D gene TRBD1, 5 bases. The CDR3 is 13 amino acids. Trimming removed 2 bases at V and 4 bases at J, with 9 bases between. Germline V CDR1 and CDR2: SGHDT, YYEEEE. The CDR3 DNA sequence: TGTGCCAGCAGCTTAAGGGGTGGCTATGGCTACACCTTC. As protein: CASSLRGGYGYTF.

V and J are TRBV14 and TRBJ2-3; TRBD2 matches 11 bases. CDR1 SGHDN and CDR2 FVKESK come from the germline V gene. The junction had 4 bases not matched to a gene; V was cut back by 3 bases and J by 2 bases. The CDR3 runs 16 residues. Here the CDR3 reads CASSQGLAESTDTQYF. DNA of the CDR3: TGTGCCAGCAGCCAGGGACTAGCGGAGTCCACAGATACGCAGTATTTT.

In the case of this clone: This sample also contains other DNA sequences that code for the same CDR3. The chain uses TRBV19 and TRBJ1-4; perhaps TRBD1 as D (6 bases). This CDR3 is 15 amino acids long. Germline CDR1 and CDR2: LNHDA and SQIVND (reference sequence). V shed 8 bases and J shed 0 bases, with 13 bases lying between them. The CDR3 here is CASHQGQTTNEKLFF. The CDR3 coding sequence is TGTGCCAGTCATCAGGGGCAAACAACTAATGAAAAACTGTTTTTT.

The rearrangement links TRBV7-2 to TRBJ2-1, with 8 bases that match TRBD2. Looked up from germline, CDR1 is SGHTA and CDR2 is FQGNSA. The CDR3 totals 16 residues. With V trimmed by 2 bases and J by 7 bases, 10 bases remained unmatched. This CDR3 reads CASSLFRGAGDNEQFF. The CDR3 DNA is TGTGCCAGCAGCTTATTTAGGGGAGCGGGGGATAATGAGCAGTTCTTC. The full variable domain, rest sourced from reference TRBV7-2 and TRBJ2-1, is GAGVSQSPSNKVTEKGKDVELRCDPISGHTALYWYRQSLGQGLEFLIYFQGNSAPDKSGLPSDRFSAERTGGSVSTLTIQRTQQEDSAVYLCASSLFRGAGDNEQFFGPGTRLTVL.

Written as DNA, the CDR3 is TGTGCCAGCAGCTTATCTGGGCCGGCTGAGCAGTTCTTC. As protein: CASSLSGPAEQFF. The chain links TRBV11-2 to TRBJ2-1; D remains unclear. V was pared by 2 bases and J by 9 bases, with 11 bases between. CDR1 is SGHAT, CDR2 FQNNGV, per germline. The CDR3 has 13 residues.

This rearrangement joins TRBV5-1 to TRBJ2-3, with TRBD2 matching over 10 bases. The V gene's germline CDR1 is SGHRS and CDR2 YFSETQ. The CDR3 contains 15 residues. With V trimmed by 7 bases and J by 0 bases, 5 bases remained unmatched. DNA of the CDR3: TGCGCCAGCGAGCGGGGGGGCCGGAGCACAGATACGCAGTATTTT. This gives the protein CASERGGRSTDTQYF.

This chain links TRBV19 with TRBJ2-7; 8 bases map to TRBD2. V lost 4 bases to trimming and J lost 2 bases; unmatched junction nucleotides: 10. The CDR3 contains 16 residues. Germline V gene lookup returns CDR1 LNHDA and CDR2 SQIVND (reference sequence). CDR3 loop: CASSTKAAGGTYEQYF. As DNA, the CDR3 is TGTGCCAGTAGTACCAAAGCCGCGGGGGGTACCTACGAGCAGTACTTC.

Concerning this clone itself: One end of the junction fails to match germline, which may point to a read error. The chain has TRBV7-9 and TRBJ2-5; 10 bases fit TRBD2. The CDR3 has 16 residues. Germline V CDR1 and CDR2: SEHNR, FQNEAQ (reference sequence). CDR3 sequence (DNA): TGTTCCAGCAGCTTATCCAGCGGGGGGGCCGGAGAGACCCAGTACTTC. It specifies CSSSLSSGGAGETQYF.

V gene TRBV28 combines with J gene TRBJ1-2; D gene uncertain. This CDR3 is 13 amino acids long. Germline V CDR1 and CDR2: MDHEN, SYDVKM. Trimming shortened V by 3 bases and J by 5 bases, and 10 bases separated the two germline ends. The CDR3 DNA is TGTGCCAGCAGTTTTAGGGCGGGATATGGCTACACCTTC. Translating gives CASSFRAGYGYTF.

The gene calls are TRBV27 and TRBJ2-3; D call uncertain. V dropped 5 bases and J dropped 3 bases, with 6 bases sitting between them. Per germline, CDR1 MNHEY and CDR2 SMNVEV (reference sequence). The CDR3 has 12 amino acids. As DNA, the CDR3 is TGTGCCAGCAGTCCCCCTACAGATACGCAGTATTTT. It yields the protein CASSPPTDTQYF.

This chain links TRBV5-6 with TRBJ2-3, with D maybe TRBD1 (5 bases). Trimming took off 7 bases at V and 2 bases at J, with 26 bases between the two ends. Germline-derived CDR1 and CDR2 are SGHDT and YYEEEE. This CDR3 is 18 amino acids long. CDR3 in DNA: TGTGCCAGCGAAGCTTGGGGCTCAGGTACAGCCGTCACAGATACGCAGTATTTT. Encoded protein: CASEAWGSGTAVTDTQYF.

The chain combines TRBV2 with TRBJ2-3; 11 bases align to TRBD2. Germline-derived CDR1 and CDR2 are SNHLY and FYNNEI. V gave up 6 bases and J gave up 4 bases; unmatched junction bases: 12. The CDR3 sequence is 17 residues long. The DNA of the CDR3 is TGTGCCAGCAGCCCAGCCCGAGGGACTAGCGGATCAGATACGCAGTATTTT. This translates into CASSPARGTSGSDTQYF.